A selection of T cell receptor beta chains follows, all from one sample in a study of blood T cell repertoires in COVID-19. The data were produced by immunoSEQ multiplex PCR, yet TCRdb's version contains in-frame clones alone and is incomplete. This table has 55,000 to 85,000 clones, roughly 86% appearing once. Specimen: peripheral blood. All receptors derive from a woman in her seventies with acute or convalescent COVID-19. CDR3s include the opening cysteine and the closing phenylalanine or tryptophan. D genes are given only for firm matches. Only part of the rows carry a size: once, few, many, or a class if the clone is expanded.

. | 12 | TRBJ2-7 | . | TRBV19 | TGTGCCACACAGGACCGGTCCTACGAGCAGTACTTC | CATQDRSYEQYF
once | 15 | TRBJ2-2 | TRBD2 | TRBV6-5 | TGTGCCAGCACCCGAGCGGGAGCGGTCACCGGGGAGCTGTTTTTT | CASTRAGAVTGELFF
once | 15 | TRBJ1-1 | . | TRBV5-8 | TGTGCCAGCAGCTTGCGGCGCCGGGGTTATACTGAAGCTTTCTTT | CASSLRRRGYTEAFF
. | 13 | TRBJ2-5 | . | TRBV19 | TGTGCCAGTAGTAGGGGTCAGCGGGAGACCCAGTACTTC | CASSRGQRETQYF
. | 15 | TRBJ1-4 | TRBD1 | TRBV5-4 | TGTGCCAGCAGCTTGGGGGACAGAGTACATGAAAAACTGTTTTTT | CASSLGDRVHEKLFF
once | 13 | TRBJ1-3 | . | TRBV30 | TGTGCCTATCACCAGGGAGGTGGAAACACCATATATTTT | CAYHQGGGNTIYF
. | 14 | TRBJ1-1 | . | TRBV29-1 | TGCAGCGTTATGCTCTCTCAGGGATACACTGAAGCTTTCTTT | CSVMLSQGYTEAFF
. | 16 | TRBJ2-3 | TRBD2 | TRBV30 | TGTGCCTGGAGTGTTGGGCTAGCGGGAGGTGGAGATACGCAGTATTTT | CAWSVGLAGGGDTQYF
. | 15 | TRBJ2-1 | . | TRBV5-1 | TGCGCCAGCAGCTTGCCAGCGGAGCCCTACAATGAGCAGTTCTTC | CASSLPAEPYNEQFF
. | 16 | TRBJ1-2 | . | TRBV7-2 | TGTGCCAGCAGCCGGGCGGTGACAGAGGCTTTCTATGGCTACACCTTC | CASSRAVTEAFYGYTF
. | 12 | TRBJ1-2 | . | TRBV30 | TGTGCCTGGAGTTTGGACATTCTTGGCTACACCTTC | CAWSLDILGYTF
. | 16 | TRBJ2-1 | TRBD1 | TRBV5-8 | TGTGCCAGCAGGTCCACCGGGACAGGGAACTACAATGAGCAGTTCTTC | CASRSTGTGNYNEQFF
. | 15 | TRBJ2-5 | . | TRBV4-3 | TGCGCCAGCAGCCAAGACTTACAGGGATGGGAGACCCAGTACTTC | CASSQDLQGWETQYF
once | 17 | TRBJ1-3 | . | TRBV10-2 | TGCGCCAGCAGTAGTACCGGAGAAGGAGGTTATGGAAACACCATATATTTT | CASSSTGEGGYGNTIYF
. | 16 | TRBJ1-5 | TRBD1 | TRBV2 | TGTGCCAGCAGACCCGGACAGGGTCTTAGCAATCAGCCCCAGCATTTT | CASRPGQGLSNQPQHF
few | 14 | TRBJ1-2 | . | TRBV5-1 | TGCGCCAGCAGCGCCGCCGACGGGTCCTATGGCTACACCTTC | CASSAADGSYGYTF
. | 15 | TRBJ1-2 | . | TRBV5-5 | TGTGCCAGCAGCGCGGGACCCGGAGGGAACTATGGCTACACCTTC | CASSAGPGGNYGYTF
. | 13 | TRBJ2-7 | . | TRBV19 | TGTGCCAGTAGAGACATCTCGAGCTACGAGCAGTACTTC | CASRDISSYEQYF
. | 17 | TRBJ2-2 | TRBD2 | TRBV11-3 | TGTGCCAGCAGCTTATCACTAGCGGGGCTAAACACCGGGGAGCTGTTTTTT | CASSLSLAGLNTGELFF
once | 14 | TRBJ2-1 | TRBD2 | TRBV5-4 | TGTGCCAGCAGCATACGGACTAGCGGGGGCCCGCAGTTCTTC | CASSIRTSGGPQFF
few | 12 | TRBJ2-5 | . | TRBV7-9 | TGTGCCAGCAGCTTATCCTCGGAGACCCAGTACTTC | CASSLSSETQYF
. | 15 | TRBJ2-2 | . | TRBV6-6 | TGTGCCAGCAGAGAAGGCAGGGGAGCACGGCGGGAGCTGTTTTTT | CASREGRGARRELFF
. | 14 | TRBJ1-6 | TRBD1 | TRBV6-5 | TGTGCCAGCAGCTCCAGGGGGCATAATTCACCCCTCCACTTT | CASSSRGHNSPLHF
few | 14 | TRBJ2-4 | . | TRBV18 | TGTGCCAGCTCTCTAGGGGTAGCCAAAAACATTCAGTACTTC | CASSLGVAKNIQYF
. | 17 | TRBJ1-1 | . | TRBV2 | TGTGCCAGTATAGTAGCGGTAGGCAGGGTCATGAACACTGAAGCTTTCTTT | CASIVAVGRVMNTEAFF
. | 14 | TRBJ1-1 | . | TRBV6-1 | TGTGCCAGCAGTGAAGAGCGGGGATCCACTGAAGCTTTCTTT | CASSEERGSTEAFF
. | 14 | TRBJ2-5 | TRBD2 | TRBV20-1 | TGCAGTGCTAGTAAGGGACTAGCACCAGAGACCCAGTACTTC | CSASKGLAPETQYF
. | 15 | TRBJ2-5 | . | TRBV5-1 | TGCGCCAGCAGGCAAAATACGGGAGTAAGAGAGACCCAGTACTTC | CASRQNTGVRETQYF